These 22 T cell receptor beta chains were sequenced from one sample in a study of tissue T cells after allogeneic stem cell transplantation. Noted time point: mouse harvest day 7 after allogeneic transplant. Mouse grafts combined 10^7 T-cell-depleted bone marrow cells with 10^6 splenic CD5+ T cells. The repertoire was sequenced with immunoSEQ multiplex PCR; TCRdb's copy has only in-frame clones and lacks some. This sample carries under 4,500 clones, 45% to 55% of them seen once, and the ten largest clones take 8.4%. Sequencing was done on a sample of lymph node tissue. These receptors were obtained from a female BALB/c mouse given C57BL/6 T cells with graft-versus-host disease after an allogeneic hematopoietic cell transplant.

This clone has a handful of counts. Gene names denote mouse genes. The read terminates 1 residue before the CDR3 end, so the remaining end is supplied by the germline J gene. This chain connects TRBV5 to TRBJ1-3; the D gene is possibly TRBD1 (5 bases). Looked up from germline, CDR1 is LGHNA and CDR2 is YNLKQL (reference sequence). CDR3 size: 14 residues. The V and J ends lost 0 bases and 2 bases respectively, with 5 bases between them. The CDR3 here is CASSQEGAGNTLYF. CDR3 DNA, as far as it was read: TGTGCCAGCAGCCAAGAGGGGGCTGGAAATACGCTCTAT.

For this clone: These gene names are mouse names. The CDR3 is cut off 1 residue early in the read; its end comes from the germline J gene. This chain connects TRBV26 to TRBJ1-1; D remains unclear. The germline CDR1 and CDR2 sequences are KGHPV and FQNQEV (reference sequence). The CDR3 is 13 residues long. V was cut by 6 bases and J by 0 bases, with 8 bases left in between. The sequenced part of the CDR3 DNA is TGTGCCAGCAGGCTTACAACAAACACAGAAGTCTTC. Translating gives CASRLTTNTEVF. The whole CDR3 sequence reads CASRLTTNTEVFF.

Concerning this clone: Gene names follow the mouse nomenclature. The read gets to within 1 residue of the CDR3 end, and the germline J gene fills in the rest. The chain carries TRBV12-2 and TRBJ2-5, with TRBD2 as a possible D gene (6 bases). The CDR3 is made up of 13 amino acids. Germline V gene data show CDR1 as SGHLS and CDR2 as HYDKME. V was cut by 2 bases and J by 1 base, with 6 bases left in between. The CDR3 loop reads CASSPGDQDTQYF. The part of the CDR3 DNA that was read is TGTGCCAGCTCTCCTGGGGACCAAGACACCCAGTAC.

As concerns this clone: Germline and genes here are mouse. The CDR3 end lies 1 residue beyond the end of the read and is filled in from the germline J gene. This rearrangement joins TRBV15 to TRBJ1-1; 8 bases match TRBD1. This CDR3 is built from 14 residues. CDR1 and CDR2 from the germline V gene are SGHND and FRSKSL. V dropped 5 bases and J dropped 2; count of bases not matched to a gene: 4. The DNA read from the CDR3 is TGTGCCAGCAGTCCTCAGGGGGCTAACACAGAAGTCTTC. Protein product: CASSPQGANTEVF. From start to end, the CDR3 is CASSPQGANTEVFF.

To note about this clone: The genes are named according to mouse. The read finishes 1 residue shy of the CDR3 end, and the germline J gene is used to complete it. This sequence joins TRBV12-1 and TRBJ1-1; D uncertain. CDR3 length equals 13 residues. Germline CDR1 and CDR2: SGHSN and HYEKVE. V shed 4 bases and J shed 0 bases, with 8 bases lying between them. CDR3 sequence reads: CASSSQSNTEVFF. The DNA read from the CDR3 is TGTGCCAGCTCCAGTCAGTCAAACACAGAAGTCTTC.

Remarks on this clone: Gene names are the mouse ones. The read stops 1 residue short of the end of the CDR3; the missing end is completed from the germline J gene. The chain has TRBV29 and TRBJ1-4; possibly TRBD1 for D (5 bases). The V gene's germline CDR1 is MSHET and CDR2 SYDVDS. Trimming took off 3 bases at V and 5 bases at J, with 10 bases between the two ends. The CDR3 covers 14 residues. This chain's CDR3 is CASSFPGRNERLFF. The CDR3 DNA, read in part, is TGTGCTAGCAGTTTCCCAGGGAGGAACGAAAGATTATTT. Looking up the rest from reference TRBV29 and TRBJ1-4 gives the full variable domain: DMKVTQMPRYLIKRMGENVLLECGQDMSHETMYWYRQDPGLGLQLIYISYDVDSNSEGDIPKGYRVSRKKREHFSLILDSAKTNQTSVYFCASSFPGRNERLFFGHGTKLSVL.

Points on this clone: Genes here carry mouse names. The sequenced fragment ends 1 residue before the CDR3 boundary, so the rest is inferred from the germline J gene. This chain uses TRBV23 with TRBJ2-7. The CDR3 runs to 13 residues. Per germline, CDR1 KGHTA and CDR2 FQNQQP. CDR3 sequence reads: CSSSQSPGLEQYF. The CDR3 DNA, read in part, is TGCTCCAGCAGTCAATCCCCCGGGCTTGAACAGTAC.

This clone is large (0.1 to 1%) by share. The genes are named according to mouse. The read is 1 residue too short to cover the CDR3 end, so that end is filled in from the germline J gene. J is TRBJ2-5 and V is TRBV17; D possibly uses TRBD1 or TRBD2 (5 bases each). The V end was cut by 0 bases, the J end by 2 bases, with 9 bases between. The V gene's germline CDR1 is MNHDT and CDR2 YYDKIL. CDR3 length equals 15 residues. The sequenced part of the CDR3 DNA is TGTGCTAGCAGTAGAGATAGCGGGGGCCAAGACACCCAGTAC. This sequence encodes CASSRDSGGQDTQY. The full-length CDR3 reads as CASSRDSGGQDTQYF.

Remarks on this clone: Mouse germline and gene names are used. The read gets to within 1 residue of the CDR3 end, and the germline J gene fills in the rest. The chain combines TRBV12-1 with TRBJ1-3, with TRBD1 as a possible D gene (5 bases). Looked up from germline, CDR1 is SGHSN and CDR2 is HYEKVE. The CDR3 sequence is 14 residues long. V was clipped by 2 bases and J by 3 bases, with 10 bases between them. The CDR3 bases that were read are TGTGCCAGCTCTCGCCAGGGAATTGGAAATACGCTCTAT. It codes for CASSRQGIGNTLY. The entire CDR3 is CASSRQGIGNTLYF. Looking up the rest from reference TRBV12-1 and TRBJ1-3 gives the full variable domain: DSGVVQSPRHIIKEKGGRSVLTCIPISGHSNVVWYQQTLGKELKFLIQHYEKVERDKGFLPSRFSVQQFDDYHSEMNMSALELEDSAMYFCASSRQGIGNTLYFGEGSRLIVV.

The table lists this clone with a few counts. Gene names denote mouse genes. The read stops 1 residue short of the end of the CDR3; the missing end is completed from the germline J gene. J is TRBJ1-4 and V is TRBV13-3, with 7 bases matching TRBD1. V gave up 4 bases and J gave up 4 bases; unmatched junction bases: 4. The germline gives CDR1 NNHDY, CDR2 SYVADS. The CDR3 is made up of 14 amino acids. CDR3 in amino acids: CASSSGTDNERLFF. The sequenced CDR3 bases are TGTGCCAGCAGTAGCGGGACAGACAACGAAAGATTATTT. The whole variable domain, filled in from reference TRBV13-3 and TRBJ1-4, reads EAAVTQSPRSKVAVTGGKVTLSCHQTNNHDYMYWYRQDTGHGLRLIHYSYVADSTEKGDIPDGYKASRPSQENFSLILELASLSQTAVYFCASSSGTDNERLFFGHGTKLSVL.

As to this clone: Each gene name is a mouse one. The part of the CDR3 DNA that was read is TGTGCAAGCAGCTTAGATTCCCCCTACACAGAAGTCTTC. Its protein is CASSLDSPYTEVF. The full CDR3 is CASSLDSPYTEVFF. The chain carries TRBV16 and TRBJ1-1; unclear D gene. The read terminates 1 residue before the CDR3 end, so the remaining end is supplied by the germline J gene. The germline V and J ends were trimmed by 0 bases and 3 bases, with 8 bases remaining between them. This CDR3 spans 14 amino acids. Germline V gene lookup returns CDR1 SGHSA and CDR2 FRNQAP.

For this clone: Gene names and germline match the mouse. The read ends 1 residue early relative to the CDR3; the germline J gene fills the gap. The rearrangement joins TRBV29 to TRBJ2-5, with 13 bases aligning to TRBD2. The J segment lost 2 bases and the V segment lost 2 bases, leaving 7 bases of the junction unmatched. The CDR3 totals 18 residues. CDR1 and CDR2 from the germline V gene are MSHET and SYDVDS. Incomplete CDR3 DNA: TGTGCTAGCAGTTTAAGGACTGGGGGGGCGCGGGGCCAAGACACCCAGTAC. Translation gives CASSLRTGGARGQDTQY. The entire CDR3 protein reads CASSLRTGGARGQDTQYF.

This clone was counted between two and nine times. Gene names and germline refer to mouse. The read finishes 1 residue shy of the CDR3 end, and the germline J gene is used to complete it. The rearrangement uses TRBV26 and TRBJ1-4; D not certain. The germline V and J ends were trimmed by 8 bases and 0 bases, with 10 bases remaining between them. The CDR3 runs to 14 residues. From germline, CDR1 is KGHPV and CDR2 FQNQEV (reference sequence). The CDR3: CASSTNLSNERLFF. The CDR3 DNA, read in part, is TGTGCCAGCTCGACAAACCTTTCCAACGAAAGATTATTT. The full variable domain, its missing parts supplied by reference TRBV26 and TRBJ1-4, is NSKVIQTPRYLVKGQGQKAKMRCIPEKGHPVVFWYQQNKNNEFKFLINFQNQEVLQQIDMTEKRFSAECPSNSPCSLEIQSSEAGDSALYLCASSTNLSNERLFFGHGTKLSVL.

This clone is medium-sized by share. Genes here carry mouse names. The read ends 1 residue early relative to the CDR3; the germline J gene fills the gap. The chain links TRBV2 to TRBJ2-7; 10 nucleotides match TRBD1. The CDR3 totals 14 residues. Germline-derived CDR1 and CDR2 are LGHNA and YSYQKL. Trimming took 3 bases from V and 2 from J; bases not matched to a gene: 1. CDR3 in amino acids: CASSQDRGAYEQYF. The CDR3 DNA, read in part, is TGTGCCAGCAGCCAGGACAGGGGGGCCTATGAACAGTAC.

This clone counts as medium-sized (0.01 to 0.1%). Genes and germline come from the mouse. CDR3 sequence reads: CASLGQGKDTQYF. The part of the CDR3 DNA that was read is TGTGCAAGCTTAGGCCAGGGGAAGGACACCCAGTAC. This rearrangement joins TRBV16 to TRBJ2-5; TRBD1 might be the D (6 bases). The read finishes 1 residue shy of the CDR3 end, and the germline J gene is used to complete it. V lost 8 bases and J 6 bases, leaving 15 bases between the germline ends. CDR3 length: 13 amino acids. Germline V gene data show CDR1 as SGHSA and CDR2 as FRNQAP.

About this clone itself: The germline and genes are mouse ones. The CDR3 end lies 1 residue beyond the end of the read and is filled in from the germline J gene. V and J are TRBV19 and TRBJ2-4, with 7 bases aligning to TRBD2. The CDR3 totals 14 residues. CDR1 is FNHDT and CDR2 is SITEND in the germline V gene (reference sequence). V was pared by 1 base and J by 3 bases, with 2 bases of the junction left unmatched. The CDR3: CASSISGGQNTLYF. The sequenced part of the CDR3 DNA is TGTGCCAGCAGTATAAGTGGGGGGCAAAACACCTTGTAC.

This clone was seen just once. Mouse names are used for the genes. The CDR3 DNA, read in part, is TGTGCTAGCAGTAGACGGGGACAGGGGCGTGAACAGTAC. This encodes CASSRRGQGREQY. The entire CDR3 protein is CASSRRGQGREQYF. The V call is TRBV17, the J call TRBJ2-7, with TRBD1 matching 10 bases. Read data end 1 residue before the CDR3 end; the end is taken from the germline J gene. The CDR3 contains 14 residues. In germline, CDR1 is MNHDT, CDR2 YYDKIL. Unmatched junction bases numbered 4, after V lost 2 bases and J lost 6 bases.

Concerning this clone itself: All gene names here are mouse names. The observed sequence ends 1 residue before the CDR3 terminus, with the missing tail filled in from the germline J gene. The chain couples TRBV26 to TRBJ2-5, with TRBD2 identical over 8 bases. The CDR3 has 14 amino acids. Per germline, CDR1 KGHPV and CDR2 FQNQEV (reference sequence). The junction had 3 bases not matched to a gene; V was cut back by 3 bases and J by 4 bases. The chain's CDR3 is CASSLWGGKDTQYF. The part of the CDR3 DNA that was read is TGTGCCAGCAGTCTTTGGGGGGGGAAAGACACCCAGTAC.

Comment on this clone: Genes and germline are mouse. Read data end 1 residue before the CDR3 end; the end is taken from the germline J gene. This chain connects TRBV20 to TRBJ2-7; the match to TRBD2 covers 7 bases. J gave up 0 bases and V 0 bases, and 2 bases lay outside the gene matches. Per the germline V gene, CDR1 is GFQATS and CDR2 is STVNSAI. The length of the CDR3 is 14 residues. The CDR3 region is CGARDWGSSYEQYF. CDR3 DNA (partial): TGTGGTGCTAGGGACTGGGGGAGCTCCTATGAACAGTAC.

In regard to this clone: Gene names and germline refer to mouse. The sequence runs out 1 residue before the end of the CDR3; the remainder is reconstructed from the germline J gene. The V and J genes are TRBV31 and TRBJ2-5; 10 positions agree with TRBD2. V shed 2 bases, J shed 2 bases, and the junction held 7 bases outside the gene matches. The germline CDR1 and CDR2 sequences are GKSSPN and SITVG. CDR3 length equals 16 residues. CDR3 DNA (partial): TGTGCCTGGAGTTACTGGGGGGGGCGCGTCCAAGACACCCAGTAC. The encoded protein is CAWSYWGGRVQDTQY. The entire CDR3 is CAWSYWGGRVQDTQYF.

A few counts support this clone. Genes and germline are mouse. The sequenced CDR3 bases are TGTGCAAGCAGCTGGACTGGGGGGGGAGCAGAAACGCTGTAT. Translated, it gives CASSWTGGGAETLY. The whole CDR3 region reads CASSWTGGGAETLYF. The gene calls are TRBV16 and TRBJ2-3, with 12 positions matching TRBD2. The CDR3 end lies 1 residue beyond the end of the read and is filled in from the germline J gene. CDR1 and CDR2 from the germline V gene are SGHSA and FRNQAP. CDR3 length: 15 amino acids. Unmatched junction bases numbered 2, after V lost 4 bases and J lost 3 bases.

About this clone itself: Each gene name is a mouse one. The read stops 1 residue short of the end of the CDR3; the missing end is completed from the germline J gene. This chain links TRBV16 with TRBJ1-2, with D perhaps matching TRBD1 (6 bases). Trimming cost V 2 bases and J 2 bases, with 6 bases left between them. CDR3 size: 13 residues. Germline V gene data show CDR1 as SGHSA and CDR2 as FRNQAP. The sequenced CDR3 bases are TGTGCAAGCAGCTTACAGGGGAACTCCGACTACACC. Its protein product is CASSLQGNSDYT. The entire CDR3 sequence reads CASSLQGNSDYTF.